Listed below are T cell receptor beta chains from one sample, sequenced in a study of T cell responses to AZD1222 COVID-19 vaccine. The assay was immunoSEQ multiplex PCR, and TCRdb's table has in-frame clones only and misses some. The table lists approximately 190,000 clones, more than 75% of them singletons, with 2.5% to 3% in the top ten. Sequenced material: peripheral blood, taken on day 0 of MenACWY control vaccination. These receptors were collected from an adult in good health. CDR3s include the opening cysteine and the closing phenylalanine or tryptophan. A D gene is named only where the DNA matches it firmly. Some rows mark clone size as missing; the rest say once, few, many or name a class of expanded clone.

cdr3_nt	cdr3_aa	d_call	clone_size	v_call	j_call
TGTGCCAGCAGTTCGGGACAGTTGTGGGCAGATACGCAGTATTTT	CASSSGQLWADTQYF	TRBD1	-	TRBV28	TRBJ2-3
TGTGCCAGCAGCTTAGAAACAGGGACAGATACGCAGTATTTT	CASSLETGTDTQYF	-	-	TRBV7-9	TRBJ2-3
TGTGCCAGCGGGGGCGCGAACACCGGGGAGCTGTTTTTT	CASGGANTGELFF	-	-	TRBV19	TRBJ2-2
TGTGCCAGCTCACCAAGGGGGGAGGAGACCCAGTACTTC	CASSPRGEETQYF	-	-	TRBV18	TRBJ2-5
TGTGCCATCAGTGAAGCGGGAACCTCCGGGGCCAACGTCCTGACTTTC	CAISEAGTSGANVLTF	TRBD2	-	TRBV10-3	TRBJ2-6
TGTGCCAGCAGTTATAGCGGGGTCGAGCAGTACTTC	CASSYSGVEQYF	TRBD2	few	TRBV12-3/TRBV12-4	TRBJ2-7
TGTGCCACGTCGGAGGGCCCCGAGCAGTACTTC	CATSEGPEQYF	-	-	TRBV19	TRBJ2-7
TGTGCCAGCAGCTTAGGGACAGGGGTTGGCAATCAGCCCCAGCATTTT	CASSLGTGVGNQPQHF	TRBD1	-	TRBV7-2	TRBJ1-5
TGCGCCAGCAAGACAGGGTTGGGTGAAGACTATGGCTACACCTTC	CASKTGLGEDYGYTF	TRBD1	-	TRBV4-3	TRBJ1-2
TGTGCCAGCAGCTTAATAGGGGTCACCGGGGAGCTGTTTTTT	CASSLIGVTGELFF	-	-	TRBV5-6	TRBJ2-2
TGTGCCAGCCGCACCTTCAGAGGGCGAGGCTACACCTTC	CASRTFRGRGYTF	-	-	TRBV12-3/TRBV12-4	TRBJ1-2
TGTGCCAGCAGTTACTCCGGCCTAAGGTCGGGCTACACCTTC	CASSYSGLRSGYTF	-	-	TRBV6-5	TRBJ1-2
TGTGCCATCAGGCCCGCGCAGGGGGCAGGATACGAGCAGTACTTC	CAIRPAQGAGYEQYF	TRBD1	-	TRBV10-3	TRBJ2-7
TGTGCCAGCAGCGTCCAACCTAGCGGAGGGAGTAATGAGCAGTTCTTC	CASSVQPSGGSNEQFF	TRBD2	-	TRBV9	TRBJ2-1
TGTGCCAGCAGCACCCAGGGAGCGGGGGGGCCGGACGAGCAGTACTTC	CASSTQGAGGPDEQYF	TRBD2	few	TRBV9	TRBJ2-7
TGCGCCAGCAGCCAAGAATCAGGACGGGGAGGGTATGGCTACACCTTC	CASSQESGRGGYGYTF	-	few	TRBV4-1	TRBJ1-2
TGCGCCAGCAGCTCCGGGACAATGAACACCGGGGAGCTGTTTTTT	CASSSGTMNTGELFF	-	-	TRBV5-1	TRBJ2-2
TGTGCCAGCAGCCAAGATGGGATTCAGGCTCTCCACTTT	CASSQDGIQALHF	-	-	TRBV3-1/TRBV3-2	TRBJ1-6
TGTGCCAGCAGTGAATATTTGGGCACTGAAGCTTTCTTT	CASSEYLGTEAFF	-	-	TRBV25-1	TRBJ1-1
TGTGCCAGCACCCGGCGGGCTGAGAACACCGGGGAGCTGTTTTTT	CASTRRAENTGELFF	-	-	TRBV6-5	TRBJ2-2
TGTGCCAGCAGTTACCGGGGGCCCACAGATACGCAGTATTTT	CASSYRGPTDTQYF	-	-	TRBV6-5	TRBJ2-3
TGTGCCAGCAGCAGACGAGCCAGTCTCAGAGAGACCCAGTACTTC	CASSRRASLRETQYF	-	once	TRBV5-6	TRBJ2-5
TGTGCCAGCGAAAGCGGGGGGTCTGGAAACACCATATATTTT	CASESGGSGNTIYF	-	-	TRBV2	TRBJ1-3
TGTGCCAGCAGCCGGGACAGGGTTGATGAAAAACTGTTTTTT	CASSRDRVDEKLFF	TRBD1	-	TRBV5-4	TRBJ1-4